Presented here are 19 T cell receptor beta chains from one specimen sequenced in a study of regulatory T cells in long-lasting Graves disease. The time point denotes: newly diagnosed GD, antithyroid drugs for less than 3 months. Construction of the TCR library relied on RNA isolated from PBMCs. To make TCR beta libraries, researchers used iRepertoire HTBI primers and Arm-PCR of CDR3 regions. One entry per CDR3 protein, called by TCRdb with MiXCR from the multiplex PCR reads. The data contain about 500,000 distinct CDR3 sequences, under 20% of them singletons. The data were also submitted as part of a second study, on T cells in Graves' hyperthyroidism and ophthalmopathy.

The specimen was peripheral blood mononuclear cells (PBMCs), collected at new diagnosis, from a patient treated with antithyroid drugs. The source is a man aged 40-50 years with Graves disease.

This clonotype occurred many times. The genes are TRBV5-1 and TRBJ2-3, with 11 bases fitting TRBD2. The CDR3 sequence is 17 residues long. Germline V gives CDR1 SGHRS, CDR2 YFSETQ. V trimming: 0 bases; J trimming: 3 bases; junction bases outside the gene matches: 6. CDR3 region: CASSLELAGGVTDTQYF. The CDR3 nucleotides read TGCGCCAGCAGCTTGGAGCTAGCGGGAGGAGTAACAGATACGCAGTATTTT.

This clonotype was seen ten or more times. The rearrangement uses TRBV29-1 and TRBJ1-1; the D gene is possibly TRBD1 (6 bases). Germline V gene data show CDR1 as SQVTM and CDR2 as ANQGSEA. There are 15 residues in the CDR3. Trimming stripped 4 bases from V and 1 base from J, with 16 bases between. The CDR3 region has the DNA TGCAGCGTTGCGGAGGGGGACGATTGGAACACTGAAGCTTTCTTT. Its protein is CSVAEGDDWNTEAFF. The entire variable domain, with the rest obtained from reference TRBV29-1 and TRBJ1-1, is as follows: SAVISQKPSRDICQRGTSLTIQCQVDSQVTMMFWYRQQPGQSLTLIATANQGSEATYESGFVIDKFPISRPNLTFSTLTVSNMSPEDSSIYLCSVAEGDDWNTEAFFGQGTRLTVV.

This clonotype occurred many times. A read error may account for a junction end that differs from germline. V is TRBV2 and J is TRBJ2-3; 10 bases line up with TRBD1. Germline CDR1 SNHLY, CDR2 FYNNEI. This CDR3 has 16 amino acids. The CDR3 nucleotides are TGCGCCAGCAGTGAAGGGACAGGGGTCCGCACAGATACGCAGTATTTT. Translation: CASSEGTGVRTDTQYF.

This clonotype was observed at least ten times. The CDR3 bases are TGTGCCAGCAGCTTAACGGCGGGAGTTTCGGGGGAGCTGTTTTTT. Protein sequence: CASSLTAGVSGELFF. The chain uses TRBV12-3 or TRBV12-4 and TRBJ2-2, with 7 bases aligning to TRBD2. The CDR3 runs to 15 residues. The V segment lost 6 bases and the J segment 8 bases; nucleotides outside the gene matches: 12.

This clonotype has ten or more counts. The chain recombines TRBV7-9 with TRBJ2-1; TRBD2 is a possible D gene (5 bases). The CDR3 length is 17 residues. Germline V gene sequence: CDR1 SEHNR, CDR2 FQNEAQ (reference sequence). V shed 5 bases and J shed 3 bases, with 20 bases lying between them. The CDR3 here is CASSPIGRGEGYNEQFF. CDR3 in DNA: TGTGCCAGCAGCCCAATTGGGAGAGGAGAGGGCTACAATGAGCAGTTCTTC.

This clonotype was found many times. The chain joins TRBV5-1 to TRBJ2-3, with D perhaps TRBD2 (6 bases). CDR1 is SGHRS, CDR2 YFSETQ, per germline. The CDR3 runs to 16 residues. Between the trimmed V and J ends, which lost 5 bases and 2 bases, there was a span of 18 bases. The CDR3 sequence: CASSFLSGSLTDTQYF. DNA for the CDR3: TGCGCCAGCAGTTTCCTTAGCGGCTCCCTCACAGATACGCAGTATTTT. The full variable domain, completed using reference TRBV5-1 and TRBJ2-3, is KAGVTQTPRYLIKTRGQQVTLSCSPISGHRSVSWYQQTPGQGLQFLFEYFSETQRNKGNFPGRFSGRQFSNSRSEMNVSTLELGDSALYLCASSFLSGSLTDTQYFGPGTRLTVL.

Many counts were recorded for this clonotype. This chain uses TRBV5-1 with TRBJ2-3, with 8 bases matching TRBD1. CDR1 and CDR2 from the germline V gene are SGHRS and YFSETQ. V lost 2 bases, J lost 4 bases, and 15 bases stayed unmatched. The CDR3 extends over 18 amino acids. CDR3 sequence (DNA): TGCGCCAGCAGCTTCTCTCCTACGGACAGGGAACGAGCAGATACGCAGTATTTT. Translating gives CASSFSPTDRERADTQYF.

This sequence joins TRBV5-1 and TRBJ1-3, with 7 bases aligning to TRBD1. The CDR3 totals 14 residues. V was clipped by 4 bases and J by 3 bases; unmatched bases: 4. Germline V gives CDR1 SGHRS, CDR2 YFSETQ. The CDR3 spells CASSPTGNGNTIYF. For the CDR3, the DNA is TGCGCCAGCAGCCCGACAGGGAATGGAAACACCATATATTTT. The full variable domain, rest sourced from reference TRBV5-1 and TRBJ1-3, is KAGVTQTPRYLIKTRGQQVTLSCSPISGHRSVSWYQQTPGQGLQFLFEYFSETQRNKGNFPGRFSGRQFSNSRSEMNVSTLELGDSALYLCASSPTGNGNTIYFGEGSWLTVV.

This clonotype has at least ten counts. The CDR3 DNA is TGCGCCAGCAGCTTGGAGGCTAGCGGGAGTTACGAGCAGTACTTC. Protein: CASSLEASGSYEQYF. This chain links TRBV5-1 with TRBJ2-7; 10 bases are shared with TRBD2. This CDR3 has 15 amino acids. Losses at the gene ends were 0 bases for V and 4 bases for J; bases not matched to a gene: 4. Per germline, CDR1 SGHRS and CDR2 YFSETQ.

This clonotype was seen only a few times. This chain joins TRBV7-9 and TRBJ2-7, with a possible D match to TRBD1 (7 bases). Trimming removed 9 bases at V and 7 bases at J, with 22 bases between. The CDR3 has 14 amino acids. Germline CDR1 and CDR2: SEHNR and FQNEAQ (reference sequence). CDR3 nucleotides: TGTGCCAGTGAGGACGGACAGGAGGGAGAGGAGCAGTACTTC. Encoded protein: CASEDGQEGEEQYF.

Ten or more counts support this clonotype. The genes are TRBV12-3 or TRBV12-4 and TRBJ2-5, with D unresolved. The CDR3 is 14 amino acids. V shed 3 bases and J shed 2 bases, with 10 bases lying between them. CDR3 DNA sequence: TGTGCCAGCAGTTTCCCGGGCCTACAAGAGACCCAGTACTTC. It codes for CASSFPGLQETQYF.

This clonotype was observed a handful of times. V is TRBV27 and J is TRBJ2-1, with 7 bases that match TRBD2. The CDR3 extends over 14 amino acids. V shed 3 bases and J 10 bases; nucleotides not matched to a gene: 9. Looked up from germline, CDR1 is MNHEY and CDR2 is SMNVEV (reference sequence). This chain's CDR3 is CASSFTSASREQFF. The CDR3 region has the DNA TGTGCCAGCAGTTTCACTAGCGCCTCTAGAGAGCAGTTCTTC.

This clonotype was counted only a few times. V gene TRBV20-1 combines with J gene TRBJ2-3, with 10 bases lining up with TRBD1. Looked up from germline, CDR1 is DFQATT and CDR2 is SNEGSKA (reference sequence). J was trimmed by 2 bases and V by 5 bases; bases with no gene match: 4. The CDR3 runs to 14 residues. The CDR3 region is CSALTGGSTDTQYF. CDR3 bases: TGCAGTGCTTTGACAGGGGGCTCCACAGATACGCAGTATTTT.

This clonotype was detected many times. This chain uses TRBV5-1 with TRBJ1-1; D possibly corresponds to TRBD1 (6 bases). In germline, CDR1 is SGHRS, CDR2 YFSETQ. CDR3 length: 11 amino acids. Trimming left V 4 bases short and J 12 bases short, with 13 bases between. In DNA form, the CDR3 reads TGCGCCAGCAGCAATAGACAGGAGACTTTCTTT. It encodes CASSNRQETFF. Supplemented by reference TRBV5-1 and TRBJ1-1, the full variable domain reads KAGVTQTPRYLIKTRGQQVTLSCSPISGHRSVSWYQQTPGQGLQFLFEYFSETQRNKGNFPGRFSGRQFSNSRSEMNVSTLELGDSALYLCASSNRQETFFGQGTRLTVV.

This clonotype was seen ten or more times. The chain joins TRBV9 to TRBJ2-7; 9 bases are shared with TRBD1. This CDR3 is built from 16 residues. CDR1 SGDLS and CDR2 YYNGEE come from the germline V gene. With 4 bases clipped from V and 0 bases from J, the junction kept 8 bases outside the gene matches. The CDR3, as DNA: TGTGCCAGCAGCTCCGACAGGGGGAAGAGCTCCTACGAGCAGTACTTC. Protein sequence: CASSSDRGKSSYEQYF.

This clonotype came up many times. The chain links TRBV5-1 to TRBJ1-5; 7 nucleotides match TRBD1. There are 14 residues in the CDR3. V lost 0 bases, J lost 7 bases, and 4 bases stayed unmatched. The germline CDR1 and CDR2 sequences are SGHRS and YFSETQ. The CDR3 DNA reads TGCGCCAGCAGCTTGGGACAGGGTGAGCAGCCCCAGCATTTT. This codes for CASSLGQGEQPQHF.

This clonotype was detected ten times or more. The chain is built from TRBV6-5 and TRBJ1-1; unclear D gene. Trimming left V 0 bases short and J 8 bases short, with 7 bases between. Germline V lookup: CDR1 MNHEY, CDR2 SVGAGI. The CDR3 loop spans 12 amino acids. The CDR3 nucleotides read TGTGCCAGCAGTTACTCAGGATTGGAAGCTTTCTTT. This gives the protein CASSYSGLEAFF.

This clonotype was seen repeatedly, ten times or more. The CDR3 loop reads CAWSAQGGHEQYF. The CDR3 DNA follows: TGTGCCTGGAGCGCCCAGGGGGGCCACGAGCAGTACTTC. The chain links TRBV30 to TRBJ2-7; D might be TRBD1 (7 bases). This CDR3 spans 13 amino acids. Germline V lookup: CDR1 GTSNPN, CDR2 SVGIG (reference sequence). Trimming took 3 bases from V and 5 from J, leaving 14 bases between them. Complete variable domain (other parts from reference TRBV30 and TRBJ2-7): SQTIHQWPATLVQPVGSPLSLECTVEGTSNPNLYWYRQAAGRGLQLLFYSVGIGQISSEVPQNLSASRPQDRQFILSSKKLLLSDSGFYLCAWSAQGGHEQYFGPGTRLTVT.

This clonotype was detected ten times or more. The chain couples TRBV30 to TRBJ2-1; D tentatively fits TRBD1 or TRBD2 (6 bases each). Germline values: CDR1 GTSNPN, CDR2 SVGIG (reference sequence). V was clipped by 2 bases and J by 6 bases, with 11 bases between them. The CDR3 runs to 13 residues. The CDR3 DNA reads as TGTGCCTGGAGTAGGGGGGCTCTCAATGAGCAGTTCTTC. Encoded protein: CAWSRGALNEQFF.